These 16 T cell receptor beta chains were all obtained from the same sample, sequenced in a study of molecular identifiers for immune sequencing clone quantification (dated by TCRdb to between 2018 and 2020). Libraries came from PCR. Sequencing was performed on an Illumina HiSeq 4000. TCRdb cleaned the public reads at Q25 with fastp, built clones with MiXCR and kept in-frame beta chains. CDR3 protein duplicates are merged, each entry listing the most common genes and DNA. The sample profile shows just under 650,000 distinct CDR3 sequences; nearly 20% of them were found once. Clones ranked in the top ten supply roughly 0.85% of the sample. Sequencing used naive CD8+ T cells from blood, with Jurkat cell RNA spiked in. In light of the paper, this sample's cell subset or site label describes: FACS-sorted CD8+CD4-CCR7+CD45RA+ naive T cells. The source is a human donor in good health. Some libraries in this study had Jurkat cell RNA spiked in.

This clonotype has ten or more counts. CDR3 nucleotide sequence: TGTGCCAGTAGTATCATTGGAGGAGGGACTGGAAACACCATATATTTT. This sequence encodes CASSIIGGGTGNTIYF. The V and J genes are TRBV19 and TRBJ1-3; D gene unclear. Germline CDR1 is LNHDA and CDR2 is SQIVND (reference sequence). This CDR3 has 16 amino acids. The V and J ends lost 3 bases and 2 bases respectively, with 14 bases between them.

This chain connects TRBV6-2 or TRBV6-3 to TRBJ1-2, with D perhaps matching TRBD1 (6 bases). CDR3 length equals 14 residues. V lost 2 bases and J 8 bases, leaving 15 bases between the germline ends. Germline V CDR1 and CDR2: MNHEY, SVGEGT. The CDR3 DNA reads TGTGCCAGCAGTTACCCGAACAGGGAAGAGGGCTACACCTTC. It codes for CASSYPNREEGYTF.

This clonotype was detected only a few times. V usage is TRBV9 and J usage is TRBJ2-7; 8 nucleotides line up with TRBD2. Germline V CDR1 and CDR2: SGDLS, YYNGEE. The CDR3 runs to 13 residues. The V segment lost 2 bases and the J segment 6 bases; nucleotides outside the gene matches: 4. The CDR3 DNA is TGTGCCAGCAGCGTGGGACTAGGTTCCGAGCAGTACTTC. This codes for CASSVGLGSEQYF.

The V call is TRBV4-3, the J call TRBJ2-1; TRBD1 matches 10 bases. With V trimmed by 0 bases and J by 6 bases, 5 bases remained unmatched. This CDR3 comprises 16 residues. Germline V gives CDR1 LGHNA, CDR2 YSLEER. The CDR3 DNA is TGCGCCAGCAGCCAAGATGCCGGGACAGGGGTCAATGAGCAGTTCTTC. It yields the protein CASSQDAGTGVNEQFF.

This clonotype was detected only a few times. The CDR3 region is CASSVRTGVLYEQYF. The CDR3, as DNA: TGTGCCAGCAGCGTAAGGACAGGGGTCCTCTACGAGCAGTACTTC. The rearrangement links TRBV9 to TRBJ2-7; 9 positions match TRBD1. Germline CDR1 is SGDLS and CDR2 is YYNGEE. The CDR3 spans 15 residues. V was clipped by 1 base and J by 3 bases; unmatched bases: 5.

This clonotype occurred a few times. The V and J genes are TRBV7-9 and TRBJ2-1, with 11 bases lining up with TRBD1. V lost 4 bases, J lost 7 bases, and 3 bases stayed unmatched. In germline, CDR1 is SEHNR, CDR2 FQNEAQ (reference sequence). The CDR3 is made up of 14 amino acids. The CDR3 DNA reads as TGTGCCAGCAGCTGGACAGGGGGCTTGAATGAGCAGTTCTTC. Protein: CASSWTGGLNEQFF.

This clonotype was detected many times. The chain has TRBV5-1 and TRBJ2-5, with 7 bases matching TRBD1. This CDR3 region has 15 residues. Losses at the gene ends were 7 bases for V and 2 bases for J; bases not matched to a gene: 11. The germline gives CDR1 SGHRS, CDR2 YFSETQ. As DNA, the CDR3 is TGCGCCAGCCCCTGCGAGACAGGGAATCAAGAGACCCAGTACTTC. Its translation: CASPCETGNQETQYF.

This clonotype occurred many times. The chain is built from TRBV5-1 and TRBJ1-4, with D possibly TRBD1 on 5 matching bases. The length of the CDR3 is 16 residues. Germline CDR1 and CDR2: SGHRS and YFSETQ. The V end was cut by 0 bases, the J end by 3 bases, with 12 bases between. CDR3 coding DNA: TGCGCCAGCAGCTTGGAGTGGGGACGCTCTAATGAAAAACTGTTTTTT. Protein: CASSLEWGRSNEKLFF.

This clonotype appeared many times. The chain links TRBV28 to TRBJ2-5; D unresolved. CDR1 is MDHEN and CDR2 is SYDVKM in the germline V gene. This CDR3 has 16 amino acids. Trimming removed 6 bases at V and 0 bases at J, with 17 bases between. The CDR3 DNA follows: TGTGCCAGCAGCTTAGCTAGTCAGATGTACCAAGAGACCCAGTACTTC. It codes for CASSLASQMYQETQYF.

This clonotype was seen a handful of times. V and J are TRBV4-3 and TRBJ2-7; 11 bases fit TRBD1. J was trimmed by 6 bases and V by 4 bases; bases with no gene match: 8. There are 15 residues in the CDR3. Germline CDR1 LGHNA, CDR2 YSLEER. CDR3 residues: CASSLGSGTGGEQYF. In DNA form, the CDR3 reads TGCGCCAGCAGCCTCGGGAGTGGGACAGGGGGCGAGCAGTACTTC.

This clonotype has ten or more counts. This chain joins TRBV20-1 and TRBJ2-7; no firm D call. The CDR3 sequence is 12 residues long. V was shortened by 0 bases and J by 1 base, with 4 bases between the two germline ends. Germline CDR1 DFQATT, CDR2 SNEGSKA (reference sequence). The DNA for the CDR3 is TGCAGTGCTAGAGACAGGTCCTACGAGCAGTACTTC. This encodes CSARDRSYEQYF.

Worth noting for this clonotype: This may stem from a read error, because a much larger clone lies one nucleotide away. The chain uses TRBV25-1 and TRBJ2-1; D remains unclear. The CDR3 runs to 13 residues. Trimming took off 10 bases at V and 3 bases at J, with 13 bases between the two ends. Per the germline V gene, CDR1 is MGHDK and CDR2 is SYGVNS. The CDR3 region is CATLIGNYNEQFF. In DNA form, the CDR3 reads TGTGCCACCCTGATCGGAAACTACAATGAGCAGTTCTTC.

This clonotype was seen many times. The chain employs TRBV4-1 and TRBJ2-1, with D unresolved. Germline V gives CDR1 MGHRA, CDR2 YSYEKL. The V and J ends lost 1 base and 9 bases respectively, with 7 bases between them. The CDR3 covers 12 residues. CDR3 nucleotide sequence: TGCGCCAGCAGCCAAGGGTGGGCTGAGCAGTTCTTC. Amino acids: CASSQGWAEQFF.

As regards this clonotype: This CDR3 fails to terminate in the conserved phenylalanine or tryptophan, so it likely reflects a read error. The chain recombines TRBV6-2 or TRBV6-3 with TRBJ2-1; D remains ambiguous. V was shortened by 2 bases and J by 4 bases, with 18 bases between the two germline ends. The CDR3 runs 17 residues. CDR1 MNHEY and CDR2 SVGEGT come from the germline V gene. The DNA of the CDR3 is TGTGCCAGCAGTTACCACCCTCGAACCTCATCGTACAATGAGCAGTTCTCC. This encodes CASSYHPRTSSYNEQFS.

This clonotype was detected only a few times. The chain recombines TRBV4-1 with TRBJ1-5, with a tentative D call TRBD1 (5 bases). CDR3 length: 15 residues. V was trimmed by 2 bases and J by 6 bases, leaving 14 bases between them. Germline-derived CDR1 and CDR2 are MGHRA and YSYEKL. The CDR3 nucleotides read TGCGCCAGCAGCCAACTTCAGGGTACGGTTCAGCCCCAGCATTTT. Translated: CASSQLQGTVQPQHF.

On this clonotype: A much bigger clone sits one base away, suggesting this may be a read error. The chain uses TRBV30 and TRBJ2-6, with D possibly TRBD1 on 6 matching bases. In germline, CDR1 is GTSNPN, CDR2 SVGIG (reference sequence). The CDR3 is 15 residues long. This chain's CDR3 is CAWSPDRTGANVPTF. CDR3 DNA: TGTGCCTGGAGTCCGGACAGAACTGGGGCCAACGTCCCGACTTTC.